This TCR beta chain was found in a study of blood T cell repertoires in COVID-19. The wider study: COVID-19 samples collected from the United States, Italy and Spain covered acute and convalescent phases. PBMCs, B-cell-depleted T cells, or T cells were the source of the cDNA or gDNA that made up the material.

How the authors handled the data: From reference gene primer amplification, estimates of nucleated cell counts were derived. The method was immunoSEQ multiplex PCR; TCRdb's version includes in-frame clones alone and lacks a portion of them. V and J calls and clone size are as listed in that table; D and trimming were resolved from the DNA. The sample includes about 80,000 clones, approximately 88% seen only once; the top ten take less than 9%. Germline V gene lookup returns CDR1 MNHEY and CDR2 SMNVEV (reference sequence). The CDR3 has 14 amino acids. V shed 3 bases and J shed 5 bases, with 10 bases lying between them. A single count supports this clone.

What was sequenced was peripheral blood. The chain couples TRBV27 to TRBJ2-2; perhaps TRBD1 as D (6 bases). The TCR sequence derives from a woman aged 80 or over with acute or convalescent COVID-19. Written as DNA, the CDR3 is TGTGCCAGCAGTTTGCAGGGGCGGACCGGGGAGCTGTTTTTT. Amino acid sequence: CASSLQGRTGELFF.